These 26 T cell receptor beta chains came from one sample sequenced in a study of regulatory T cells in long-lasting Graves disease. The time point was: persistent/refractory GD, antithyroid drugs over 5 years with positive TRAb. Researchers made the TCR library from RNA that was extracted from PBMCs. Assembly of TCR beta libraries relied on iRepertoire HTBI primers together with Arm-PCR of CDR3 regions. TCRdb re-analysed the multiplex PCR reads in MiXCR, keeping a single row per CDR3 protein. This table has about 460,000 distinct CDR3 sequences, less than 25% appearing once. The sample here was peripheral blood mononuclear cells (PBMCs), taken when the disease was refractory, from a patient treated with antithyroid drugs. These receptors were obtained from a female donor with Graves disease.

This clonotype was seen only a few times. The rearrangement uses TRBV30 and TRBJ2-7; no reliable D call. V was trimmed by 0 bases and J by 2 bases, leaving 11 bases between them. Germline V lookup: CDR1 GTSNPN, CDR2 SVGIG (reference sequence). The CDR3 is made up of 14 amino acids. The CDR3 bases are TGTGCCTGGAGTGTACCTGGGCGCACCTACGAGCAGTACTTC. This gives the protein CAWSVPGRTYEQYF.

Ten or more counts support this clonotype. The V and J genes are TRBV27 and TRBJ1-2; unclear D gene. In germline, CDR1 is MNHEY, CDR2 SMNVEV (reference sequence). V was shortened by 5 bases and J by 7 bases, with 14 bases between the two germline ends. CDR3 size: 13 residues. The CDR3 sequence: CASSTRAGGGYTF. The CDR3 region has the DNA TGTGCCAGCAGTACCCGCGCCGGCGGTGGCTACACCTTC.

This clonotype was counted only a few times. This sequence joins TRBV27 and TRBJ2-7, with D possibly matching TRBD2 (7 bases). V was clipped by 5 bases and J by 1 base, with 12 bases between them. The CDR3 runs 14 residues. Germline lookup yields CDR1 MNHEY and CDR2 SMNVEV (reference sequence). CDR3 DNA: TGTGCCAGCAGTGGGGGGGGGCCTTCCTACGAGCAGTACTTC. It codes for CASSGGGPSYEQYF.

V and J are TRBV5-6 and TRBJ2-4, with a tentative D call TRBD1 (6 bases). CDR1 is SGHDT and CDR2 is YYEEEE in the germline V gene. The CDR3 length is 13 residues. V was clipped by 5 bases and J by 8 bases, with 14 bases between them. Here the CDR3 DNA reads TGTGCCAGCAGTTCCGGGACATCGGACATTCAGTACTTC. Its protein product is CASSSGTSDIQYF.

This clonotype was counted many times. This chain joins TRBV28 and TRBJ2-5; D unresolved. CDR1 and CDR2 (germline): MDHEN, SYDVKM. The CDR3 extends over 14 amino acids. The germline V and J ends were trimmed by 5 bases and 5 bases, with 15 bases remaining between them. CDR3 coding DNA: TGTGCCAGCAGTCCTCAATGGGGTACGGAGACCCAGTACTTC. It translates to CASSPQWGTETQYF.

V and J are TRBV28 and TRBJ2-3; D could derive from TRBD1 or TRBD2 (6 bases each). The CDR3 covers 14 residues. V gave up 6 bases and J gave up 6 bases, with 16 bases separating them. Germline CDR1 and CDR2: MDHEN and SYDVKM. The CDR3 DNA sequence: TGTGCCAGCAGCCCCGTTAGGGGGGCCGATACGCAGTATTTT. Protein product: CASSPVRGADTQYF.

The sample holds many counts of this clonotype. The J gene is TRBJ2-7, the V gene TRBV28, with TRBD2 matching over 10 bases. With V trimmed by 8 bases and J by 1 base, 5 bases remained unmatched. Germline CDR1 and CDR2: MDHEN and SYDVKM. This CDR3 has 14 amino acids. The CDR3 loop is CASRTSGTSYEQYF. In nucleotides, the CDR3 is TGTGCCAGCCGCACTAGCGGGACTTCCTACGAGCAGTACTTC.

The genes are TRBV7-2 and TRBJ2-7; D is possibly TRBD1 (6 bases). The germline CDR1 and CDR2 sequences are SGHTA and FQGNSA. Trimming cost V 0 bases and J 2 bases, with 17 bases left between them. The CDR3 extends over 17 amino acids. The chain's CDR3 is CASSLAGGMDSPYEQYF. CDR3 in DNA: TGTGCCAGCAGCTTAGCCGGAGGTATGGACAGCCCCTACGAGCAGTACTTC.

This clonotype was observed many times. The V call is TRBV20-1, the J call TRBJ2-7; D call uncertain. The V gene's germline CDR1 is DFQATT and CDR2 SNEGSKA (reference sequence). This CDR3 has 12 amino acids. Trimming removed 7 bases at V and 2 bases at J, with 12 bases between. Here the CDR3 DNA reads TGCAGTGTCGTCCACGGGCCCTACGAGCAGTACTTC. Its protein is CSVVHGPYEQYF.

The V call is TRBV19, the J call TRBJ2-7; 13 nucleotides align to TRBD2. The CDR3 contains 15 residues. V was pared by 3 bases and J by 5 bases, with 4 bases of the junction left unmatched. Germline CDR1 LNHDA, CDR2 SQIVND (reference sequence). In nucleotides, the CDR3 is TGTGCCAGTAGTATTCGGACTAGCGGGAGCCACGAGCAGTACTTC. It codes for CASSIRTSGSHEQYF.

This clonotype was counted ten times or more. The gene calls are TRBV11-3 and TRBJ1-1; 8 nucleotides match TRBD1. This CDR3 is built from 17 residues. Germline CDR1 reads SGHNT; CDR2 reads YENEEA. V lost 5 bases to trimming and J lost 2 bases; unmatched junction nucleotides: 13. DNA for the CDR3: TGTGCCAGCAGCCCATCGGACAGGGCCTGGGATAACACTGAAGCTTTCTTT. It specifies CASSPSDRAWDNTEAFF.

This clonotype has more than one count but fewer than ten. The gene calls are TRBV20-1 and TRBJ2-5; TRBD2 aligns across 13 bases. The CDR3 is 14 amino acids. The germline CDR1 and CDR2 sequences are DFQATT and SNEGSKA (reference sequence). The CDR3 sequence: CSAGGLAGRETQYF. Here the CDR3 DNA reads TGCAGCGCAGGGGGACTAGCGGGAAGAGAGACCCAGTACTTC.

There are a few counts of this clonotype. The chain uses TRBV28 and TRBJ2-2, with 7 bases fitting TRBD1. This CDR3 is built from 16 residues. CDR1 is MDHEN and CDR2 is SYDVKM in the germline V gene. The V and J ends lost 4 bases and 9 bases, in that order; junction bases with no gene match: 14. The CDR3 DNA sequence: TGTGCCAGCAGTTGGGTCTATACAGGGGCTCCCCGGGAGCTGTTTTTT. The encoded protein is CASSWVYTGAPRELFF. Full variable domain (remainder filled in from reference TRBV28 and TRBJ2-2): DVKVTQSSRYLVKRTGEKVFLECVQDMDHENMFWYRQDPGLGLRLIYFSYDVKMKEKGDIPEGYSVSREKKERFSLILESASTNQTSMYLCASSWVYTGAPRELFFGEGSRLTVL.

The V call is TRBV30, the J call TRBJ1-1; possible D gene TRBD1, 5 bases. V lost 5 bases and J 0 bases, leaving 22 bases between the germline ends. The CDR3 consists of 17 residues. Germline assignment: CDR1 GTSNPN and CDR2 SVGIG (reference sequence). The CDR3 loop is CAWYPRPGLLMNTEAFF. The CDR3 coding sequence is TGTGCCTGGTACCCTCGGCCGGGGCTGCTCATGAACACTGAAGCTTTCTTT.

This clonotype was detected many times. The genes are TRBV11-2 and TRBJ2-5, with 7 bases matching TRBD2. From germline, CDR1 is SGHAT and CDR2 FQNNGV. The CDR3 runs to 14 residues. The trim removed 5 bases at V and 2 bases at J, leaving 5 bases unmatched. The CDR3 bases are TGTGCCAGCAGCCCTACAGCGGGACAAGAGACCCAGTACTTC. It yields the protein CASSPTAGQETQYF. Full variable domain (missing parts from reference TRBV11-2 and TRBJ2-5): EAGVAQSPRYKIIEKRQSVAFWCNPISGHATLYWYQQILGQGPKLLIQFQNNGVVDDSQLPKDRFSAERLKGVDSTLKIQPAKLEDSAVYLCASSPTAGQETQYFGPGTRLLVL.

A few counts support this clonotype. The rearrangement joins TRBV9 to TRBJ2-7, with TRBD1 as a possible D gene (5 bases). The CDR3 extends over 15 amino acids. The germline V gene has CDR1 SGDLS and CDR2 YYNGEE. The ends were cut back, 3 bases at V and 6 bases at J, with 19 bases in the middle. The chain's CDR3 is CASSAGPRQKGEQYF. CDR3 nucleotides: TGTGCCAGCAGCGCCGGACCTCGACAGAAGGGCGAGCAGTACTTC.

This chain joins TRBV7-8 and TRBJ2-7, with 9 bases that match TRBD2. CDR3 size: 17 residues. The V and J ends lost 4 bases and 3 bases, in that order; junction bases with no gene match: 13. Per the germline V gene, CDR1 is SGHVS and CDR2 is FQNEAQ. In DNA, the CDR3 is TGTGCCAGCAGCTCTCCAGGGGTGCGGGAGGGCCGCTACGAGCAGTACTTC. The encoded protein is CASSSPGVREGRYEQYF.

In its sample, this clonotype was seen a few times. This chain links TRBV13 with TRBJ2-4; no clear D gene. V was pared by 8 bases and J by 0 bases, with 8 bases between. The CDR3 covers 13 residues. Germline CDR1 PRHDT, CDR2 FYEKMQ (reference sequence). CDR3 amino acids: CASSVLAKNIQYF. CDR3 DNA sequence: TGTGCCAGCTCCGTACTAGCCAAAAACATTCAGTACTTC.

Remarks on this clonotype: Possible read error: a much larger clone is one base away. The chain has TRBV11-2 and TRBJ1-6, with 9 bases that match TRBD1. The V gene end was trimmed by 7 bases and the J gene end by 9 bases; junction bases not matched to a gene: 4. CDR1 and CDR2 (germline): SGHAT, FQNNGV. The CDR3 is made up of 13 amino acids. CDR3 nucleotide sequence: TGTGCCAGCACCGGGACAGGGAGTTCACCCCTCCACTTT. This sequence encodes CASTGTGSSPLHF.

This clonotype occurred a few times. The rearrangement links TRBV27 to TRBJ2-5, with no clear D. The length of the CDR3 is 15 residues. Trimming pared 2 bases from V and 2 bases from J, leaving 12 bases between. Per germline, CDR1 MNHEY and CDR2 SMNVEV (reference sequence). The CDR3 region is CASSLTWQRQETQYF. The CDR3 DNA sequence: TGTGCCAGCAGTTTAACGTGGCAAAGGCAAGAGACCCAGTACTTC.

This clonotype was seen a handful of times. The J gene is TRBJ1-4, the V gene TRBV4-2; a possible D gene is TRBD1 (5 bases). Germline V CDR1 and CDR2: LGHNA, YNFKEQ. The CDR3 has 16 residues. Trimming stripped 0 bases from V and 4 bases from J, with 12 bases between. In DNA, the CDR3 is TGTGCCAGCAGCCAAGACTTTGGGGACGGTAATGAAAAACTGTTTTTT. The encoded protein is CASSQDFGDGNEKLFF.

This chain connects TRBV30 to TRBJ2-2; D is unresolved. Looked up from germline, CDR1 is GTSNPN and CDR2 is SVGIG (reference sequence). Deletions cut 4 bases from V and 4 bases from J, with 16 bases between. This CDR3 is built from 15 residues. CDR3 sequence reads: CAWMSAPQVTGELFF. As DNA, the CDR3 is TGTGCCTGGATGTCAGCGCCGCAAGTCACCGGGGAGCTGTTTTTT.

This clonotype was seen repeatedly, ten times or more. The CDR3 loop is CASSQTGTAEAFF. In nucleotides, the CDR3 is TGTGCCAGCAGCCAAACCGGGACAGCTGAAGCTTTCTTT. The V call is TRBV2, the J call TRBJ1-1; 7 bases match TRBD1. Germline CDR1 SNHLY, CDR2 FYNNEI. The CDR3 runs to 13 residues. With 6 bases clipped from V and 6 bases from J, the junction kept 7 bases outside the gene matches.

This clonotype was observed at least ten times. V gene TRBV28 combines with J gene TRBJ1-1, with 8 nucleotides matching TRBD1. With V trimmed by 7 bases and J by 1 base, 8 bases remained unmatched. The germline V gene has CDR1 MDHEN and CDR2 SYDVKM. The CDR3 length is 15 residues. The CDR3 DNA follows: TGTGCCAGCACTCACCCGGGACAGGCGAACACTGAAGCTTTCTTT. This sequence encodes CASTHPGQANTEAFF.

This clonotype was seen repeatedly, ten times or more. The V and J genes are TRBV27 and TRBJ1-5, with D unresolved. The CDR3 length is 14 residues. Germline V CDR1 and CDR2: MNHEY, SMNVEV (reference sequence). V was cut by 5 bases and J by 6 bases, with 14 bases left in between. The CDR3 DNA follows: TGTGCCAGCAGTCTCGGATGGACGGCTCAGCCCCAGCATTTT. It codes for CASSLGWTAQPQHF.

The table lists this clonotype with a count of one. Here the CDR3 DNA reads TGCGCCAGCAGCCCTGAACAGGGGGTCAATGAGCAGTTCTTC. It translates to CASSPEQGVNEQFF. The rearrangement links TRBV5-1 to TRBJ2-1; 8 positions match TRBD1. Trimming removed 4 bases from V and 6 bases from J; junction bases left unmatched: 6. CDR1 is SGHRS, CDR2 YFSETQ, per germline. The CDR3 has 14 amino acids.